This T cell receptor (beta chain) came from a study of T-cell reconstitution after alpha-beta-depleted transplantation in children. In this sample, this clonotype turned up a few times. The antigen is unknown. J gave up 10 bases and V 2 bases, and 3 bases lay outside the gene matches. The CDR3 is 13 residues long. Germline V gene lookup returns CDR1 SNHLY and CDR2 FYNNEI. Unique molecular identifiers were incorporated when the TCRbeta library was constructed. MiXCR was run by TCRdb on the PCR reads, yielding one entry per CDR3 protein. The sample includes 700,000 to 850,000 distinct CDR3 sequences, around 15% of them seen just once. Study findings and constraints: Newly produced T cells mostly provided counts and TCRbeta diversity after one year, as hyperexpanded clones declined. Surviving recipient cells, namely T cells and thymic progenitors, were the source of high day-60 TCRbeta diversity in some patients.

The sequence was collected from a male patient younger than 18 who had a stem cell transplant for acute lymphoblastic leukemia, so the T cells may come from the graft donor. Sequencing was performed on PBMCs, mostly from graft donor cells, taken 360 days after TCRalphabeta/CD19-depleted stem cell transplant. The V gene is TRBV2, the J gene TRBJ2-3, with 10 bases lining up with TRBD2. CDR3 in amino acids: CASSEPLAGAQYF. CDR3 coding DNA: TGTGCCAGCAGTGAACCCCTAGCGGGAGCGCAGTATTTT. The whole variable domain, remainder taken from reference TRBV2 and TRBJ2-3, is EPEVTQTPSHQVTQMGQEVILRCVPISNHLYFYWYRQILGQKVEFLVSFYNNEISEKSEIFDDQFSVERPDGSNFTLKIRSTKLEDSAMYFCASSEPLAGAQYFGPGTRLTVL.